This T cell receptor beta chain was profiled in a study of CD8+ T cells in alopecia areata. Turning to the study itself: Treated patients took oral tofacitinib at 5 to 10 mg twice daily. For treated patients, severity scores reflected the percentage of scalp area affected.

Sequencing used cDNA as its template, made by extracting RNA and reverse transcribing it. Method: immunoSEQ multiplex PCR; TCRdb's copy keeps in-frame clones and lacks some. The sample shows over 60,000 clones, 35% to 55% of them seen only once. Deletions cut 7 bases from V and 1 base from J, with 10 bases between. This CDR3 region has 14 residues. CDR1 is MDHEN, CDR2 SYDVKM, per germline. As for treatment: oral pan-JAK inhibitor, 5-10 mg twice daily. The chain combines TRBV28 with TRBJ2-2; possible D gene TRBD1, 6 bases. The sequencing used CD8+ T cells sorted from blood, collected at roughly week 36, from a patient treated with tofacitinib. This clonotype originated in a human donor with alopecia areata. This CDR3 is CASKGQVNTGELFF. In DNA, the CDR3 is TGTGCCAGCAAGGGACAAGTGAACACCGGGGAGCTGTTTTTT.